Listed below are T cell receptor beta chains from one sample, sequenced in a study of T cell responses to AZD1222 COVID-19 vaccine. The table came from immunoSEQ multiplex PCR; TCRdb's copy has only in-frame clones and leaves some out. This table has about 130,000 clones, just over 85% appearing once. Source: peripheral blood, taken on day 0 of AZD1222 vaccination. These receptors were collected from an adult in good health. Both conserved end residues are part of each CDR3. D genes are given only for firm matches. Size tells how often a clone was seen (once, few, many) or the class of an expanded clone, and some rows leave it out.

TRBJ2-1,TRBV10-3,-,TRBD2,CAISESGRVSGGSYNEQFF,TGTGCCATCAGTGAGTCGGGCAGGGTCTCGGGAGGCTCCTACAATGAGCAGTTCTTC
TRBJ2-1,TRBV7-7,-,-,CASSLGTGTPNGNEQFF,TGTGCTAGCAGCTTAGGGACCGGGACACCTAACGGGAATGAGCAGTTCTTC
TRBJ2-5,TRBV25-1,-,TRBD1,CASSSGQEETQYF,TGTGCCAGCAGCTCAGGACAGGAAGAGACCCAGTACTTC
TRBJ1-4,TRBV5-1,few,-,CASSLGIGEKLFF,TGCGCCAGCAGCTTGGGGATCGGGGAAAAACTGTTTTTT
TRBJ1-1,TRBV4-3,-,-,CASSQDSREWGTEAFF,TGCGCCAGCAGCCAAGATTCCCGGGAGTGGGGCACTGAAGCTTTCTTT
TRBJ2-3,TRBV29-1,-,-,CSVDVGDGTDTQYF,TGCAGCGTTGATGTGGGGGACGGCACAGATACGCAGTATTTT
TRBJ2-5,TRBV4-1,-,-,CASSQGGLQETQYF,TGCGCCAGCAGCCAAGGCGGATTACAAGAGACCCAGTACTTC
TRBJ1-2,TRBV3-1/TRBV3-2,-,-,CASSRQGLANYGYTF,TGTGCCAGCAGCCGCCAGGGGCTCGCTAACTATGGCTACACCTTC
TRBJ1-6,TRBV7-8,-,-,CASSPHTGSSYNSPLHF,TGTGCCAGCAGCCCACATACAGGGAGCTCCTATAATTCACCCCTCCACTTT
TRBJ1-2,TRBV5-5,-,-,CASSKGTSDGYTF,TGTGCCAGCAGCAAAGGGACCTCCGATGGCTACACCTTC
TRBJ1-1,TRBV25-1,-,TRBD1,CASSASEGAAFF,TGTGCCAGCAGTGCTAGTGAGGGGGCCGCTTTCTTT
TRBJ1-2,TRBV4-3,once,-,CASSQDPGRGRDGYTF,TGCGCCAGCAGCCAAGATCCGGGGCGGGGCAGAGATGGCTACACCTTC
TRBJ2-6,TRBV5-4,-,-,CASSPQVKQGPLSGANVLTF,TGTGCCAGCAGCCCCCAGGTTAAGCAGGGCCCCCTCTCTGGGGCCAACGTCCTGACTTTC
TRBJ2-2,TRBV5-1,once,TRBD1,CASSLDPGQVSTGELFF,TGCGCCAGCAGCTTAGATCCGGGACAGGTATCGACCGGGGAGCTGTTTTTT
TRBJ1-2,TRBV5-1,-,-,CASSLYETYGYTF,TGCGCCAGCAGCTTGTATGAAACCTATGGCTACACCTTC
TRBJ1-1,TRBV12-3/TRBV12-4,-,-,CASSLVVGYEAFF,TGTGCCAGCAGTTTGGTTGTGGGTTATGAAGCTTTCTTT
TRBJ1-1,TRBV29-1,-,TRBD1,CSGGQGYTEAFF,TGCAGCGGGGGACAGGGCTACACTGAAGCTTTCTTT
TRBJ2-4,TRBV19,once,-,CASSIGGGAKNIQYF,TGTGCCAGTAGTATTGGAGGGGGTGCCAAAAACATTCAGTACTTC
TRBJ2-1,TRBV7-8,-,-,CASSLVGGQYNEQFF,TGTGCCAGCAGCTTAGTGGGTGGGCAGTACAATGAGCAGTTCTTC
TRBJ1-3,TRBV10-3,-,-,CAIRQASGNTIYF,TGTGCCATAAGACAAGCCTCTGGAAACACCATATATTTT
TRBJ1-5,TRBV5-1,many,-,CASSLVTDQPQHF,TGCGCCAGCAGCTTGGTGACGGATCAGCCCCAGCATTTT
TRBJ1-5,TRBV27,few,TRBD1,CASQTQGYSNQPQHF,TGTGCCAGCCAAACACAGGGGTATAGCAATCAGCCCCAGCATTTT
TRBJ1-2,TRBV19,once,-,CASSTRWSPYGYTF,TGTGCCAGTAGTACTCGTTGGTCCCCTTATGGCTACACCTTC
TRBJ2-7,TRBV19,-,TRBD1,CASSKGPGGINEQYF,TGTGCCAGTAGTAAGGGGCCAGGGGGCATCAACGAGCAGTACTTC
TRBJ1-4,TRBV11-2,-,-,CASSPLGRGGKDEKLFF,TGTGCCAGCAGCCCCTTAGGTCGGGGGGGGAAGGATGAAAAACTGTTTTTT
TRBJ1-5,TRBV11-2,-,-,CASSLTPDSFQPQHF,TGTGCCAGCAGCTTAACCCCCGACAGTTTTCAGCCCCAGCATTTT
TRBJ1-3,TRBV13,-,-,CASSLEGTGNTIYF,TGTGCCAGCAGCTTAGAGGGAACAGGAAACACCATATATTTT
TRBJ2-7,TRBV28,-,-,CASSHYRQKRDEQYF,TGTGCCAGCAGCCACTATCGACAGAAGCGCGACGAGCAGTACTTC
TRBJ2-5,TRBV11-2,few,-,CASSLSHQETQYF,TGTGCCAGCAGCTTAAGCCACCAAGAGACCCAGTACTTC
TRBJ1-6,TRBV6-5,-,TRBD1,CASSPRQGRQSPLHF,TGTGCCAGCAGCCCCCGACAGGGTAGGCAATCACCCCTCCACTTT
TRBJ1-2,TRBV3-1/TRBV3-2,once,-,CASSPGDYGYTF,TGTGCCAGCAGCCCCGGGGACTATGGCTACACCTTC
TRBJ2-7,TRBV5-6,-,-,CASSLGPIREQYF,TGTGCCAGCAGCTTGGGGCCGATTCGGGAGCAGTACTTC
TRBJ2-5,TRBV18,-,-,CASSPPGGPQETQYF,TGTGCCAGCTCACCACCGGGAGGACCCCAAGAGACCCAGTACTTC
TRBJ2-7,TRBV7-2,-,TRBD2,CASSLRVSSGGYEWGF,TGTGCCAGCAGCTTACGGGTCTCCAGCGGGGGGTACGAGTGGGGCTTC
TRBJ1-6,TRBV5-1,-,-,CASSFAGAANSPLHF,TGCGCCAGCAGCTTCGCCGGGGCAGCGAATTCACCCCTCCACTTT
TRBJ2-1,TRBV28,-,-,CASSLRGRNEQFF,TGTGCCAGCAGTTTGCGGGGCAGGAATGAGCAGTTCTTC
TRBJ2-7,TRBV7-9,-,-,CASSLVNYEQYF,TGTGCCAGCAGCTTAGTTAACTACGAGCAGTACTTC
TRBJ1-5,TRBV5-6,-,TRBD1,CASSSGTGDNQPQHF,TGTGCCAGCAGCTCCGGGACAGGGGACAATCAGCCCCAGCATTTT
TRBJ2-2,TRBV4-3,-,-,CASSQHRTDTNTGELFF,TGCGCCAGCAGCCAACACAGGACAGATACTAACACCGGGGAGCTGTTTTTT
TRBJ2-7,TRBV5-1,-,-,CASSAAIDRTGSEQYF,TGCGCCAGCAGCGCTGCAATTGACAGGACCGGGAGCGAGCAGTACTTC
TRBJ2-1,TRBV24-1,-,TRBD2,CATSDSLASGANNEQFF,TGTGCCACCAGTGATTCCCTGGCTAGCGGGGCAAACAATGAGCAGTTCTTC
TRBJ1-4,TRBV18,few,-,CASSPRALRGPEKLFF,TGTGCCAGCTCACCAAGGGCGCTCCGGGGGCCTGAAAAACTGTTTTTT
TRBJ2-3,TRBV15,once,TRBD2,CATSTRLAGGTRTSTDTQYF,TGTGCCACCAGCACCCGACTAGCGGGGGGGACCCGTACTAGCACAGATACGCAGTATTTT
TRBJ1-5,TRBV12-3/TRBV12-4,-,-,CASSLGDQPQHF,TGTGCCAGCAGTTTAGGTGATCAGCCCCAGCATTTT
TRBJ1-2,TRBV28,-,-,CASSARDKNYGYTF,TGTGCCAGCAGTGCCCGGGACAAGAACTATGGCTACACCTTC
TRBJ1-1,TRBV5-1,few,-,CASGQGSTSGAFF,TGCGCCAGTGGTCAGGGCTCCACAAGCGGGGCTTTCTTT
TRBJ1-2,TRBV18,-,-,CASSPAGAGRADGYTF,TGTGCCAGCTCACCAGCCGGAGCGGGGAGGGCTGATGGCTACACCTTC
TRBJ1-4,TRBV7-2,-,-,CASRPDGPFGEKLFF,TGTGCCAGCAGACCGGACGGTCCTTTTGGTGAAAAACTGTTTTTT
TRBJ2-5,TRBV6-2/TRBV6-3,-,-,CASSTGTDVQETQYF,TGTGCCAGCAGTACCGGGACGGACGTACAAGAGACCCAGTACTTC
TRBJ2-7,TRBV9,-,-,CASSVGDGGHEQYF,TGTGCCAGCAGCGTAGGGGATGGGGGCCACGAGCAGTACTTC
TRBJ1-5,TRBV10-3,once,-,CAISAGINQPQHF,TGTGCCATCAGTGCAGGGATCAATCAGCCCCAGCATTTT